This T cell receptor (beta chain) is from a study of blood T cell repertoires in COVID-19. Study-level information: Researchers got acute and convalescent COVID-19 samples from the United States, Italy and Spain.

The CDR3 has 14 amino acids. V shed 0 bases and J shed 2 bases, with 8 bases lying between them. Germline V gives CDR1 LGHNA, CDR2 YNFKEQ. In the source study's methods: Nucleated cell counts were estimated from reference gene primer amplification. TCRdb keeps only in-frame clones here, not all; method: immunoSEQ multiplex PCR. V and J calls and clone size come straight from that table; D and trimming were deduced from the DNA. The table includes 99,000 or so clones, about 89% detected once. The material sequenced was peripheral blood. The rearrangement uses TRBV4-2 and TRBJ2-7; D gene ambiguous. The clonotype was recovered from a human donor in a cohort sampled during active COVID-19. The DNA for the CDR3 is TGTGCCAGCAGCCAAGATCCCCAGGCCTACGAGCAGTACTTC. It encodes CASSQDPQAYEQYF.